The 29 T cell receptor beta chains given below trace back to one sample, sequenced in a study of blood T cell repertoires in COVID-19. Method: immunoSEQ multiplex PCR; TCRdb's copy keeps in-frame clones and lacks some. This sample carries about 81,000 clones, approximately 85% of them seen once, and the ten largest clones take roughly 27%. The sequencing input was peripheral blood. Receptors originate from a human donor in a cohort sampled during active COVID-19.

The chain joins TRBV7-9 to TRBJ1-1; D may be TRBD1 (6 bases). This CDR3 has 14 amino acids. Germline V lookup: CDR1 SEHNR, CDR2 FQNEAQ (reference sequence). Trimming shortened V by 1 base and J by 3 bases, and 9 bases separated the two germline ends. For the CDR3, the DNA is TGTGCCAGCAGCTTAGAAGGGGGAGACACTGAAGCTTTCTTT. Its translation: CASSLEGGDTEAFF.

The genes are TRBV30 and TRBJ1-4; D gene uncertain. The V end lost 1 base, the J end lost 8 bases, and 5 bases lay between the germline ends. Germline V gene lookup returns CDR1 GTSNPN and CDR2 SVGIG (reference sequence). The CDR3 has 11 residues. CDR3 nucleotides: TGTGCCTGGAGTGCAGAAGAAAAACTGTTTTTT. It is translated as CAWSAEEKLFF. The whole variable domain, filled in from reference TRBV30 and TRBJ1-4, reads SQTIHQWPATLVQPVGSPLSLECTVEGTSNPNLYWYRQAAGRGLQLLFYSVGIGQISSEVPQNLSASRPQDRQFILSSKKLLLSDSGFYLCAWSAEEKLFFGSGTQLSVL.

The sample holds one count of this clone. This chain links TRBV13 with TRBJ2-7; 10 bases agree with TRBD2. CDR3 length: 14 residues. V was clipped by 2 bases and J by 5 bases; unmatched bases: 3. The germline gives CDR1 PRHDT, CDR2 FYEKMQ (reference sequence). CDR3 DNA sequence: TGTGCCAGCAGCTTAAGTCTAGCGGGGGACGAGCAGTACTTC. Translation: CASSLSLAGDEQYF.

The chain is built from TRBV30 and TRBJ1-2; the D gene is possibly TRBD1 (5 bases). Trimming removed 0 bases at V and 4 bases at J, with 12 bases between. Germline-derived CDR1 and CDR2 are GTSNPN and SVGIG (reference sequence). This CDR3 has 14 residues. The CDR3 DNA sequence: TGTGCCTGGAGTGTAAAGGGGTTTCTCTATGGCTACACCTTC. Amino acids: CAWSVKGFLYGYTF.

The chain combines TRBV4-3 with TRBJ2-5; no clear D. The CDR3 covers 14 residues. Germline-derived CDR1 and CDR2 are LGHNA and YSLEER. V lost 1 base and J 2 bases, leaving 8 bases between the germline ends. CDR3 sequence reads: CASSQVVRQETQYF. CDR3 nucleotides: TGCGCCAGCAGCCAAGTGGTACGGCAAGAGACCCAGTACTTC.

The rearrangement uses TRBV9 and TRBJ2-2; TRBD2 matches at 12 bases. Germline values: CDR1 SGDLS, CDR2 YYNGEE. V was clipped by 0 bases and J by 3 bases; unmatched bases: 6. This CDR3 is 18 amino acids long. The DNA for the CDR3 is TGTGCCAGCAGCGTAGAACTAGCGGGAGGACTTCACACCGGGGAGCTGTTTTTT. This translates into CASSVELAGGLHTGELFF.

V usage is TRBV5-1 and J usage is TRBJ2-1, with TRBD2 identical over 8 bases. In germline, CDR1 is SGHRS, CDR2 YFSETQ. The CDR3 covers 14 residues. V trimming: 5 bases; J trimming: 7 bases; junction bases outside the gene matches: 8. The CDR3 region has the DNA TGCGCCAGCAGACCCAGCGGGGGTTGGAATGAGCAGTTCTTC. This sequence encodes CASRPSGGWNEQFF.

This rearrangement joins TRBV7-6 to TRBJ2-1; 9 bases align to TRBD2. J gave up 3 bases and V 5 bases, and 8 bases lay outside the gene matches. Germline V gene data show CDR1 as SGHVS and CDR2 as FNYEAQ. The CDR3 length is 16 residues. The DNA for the CDR3 is TGTGCCAGCAGCCTAATGACTAGCGGAAGCTACAATGAGCAGTTCTTC. Encoded protein: CASSLMTSGSYNEQFF.

V usage is TRBV11-3 and J usage is TRBJ1-1, with D possibly matching TRBD1 (6 bases). Germline values: CDR1 SGHNT, CDR2 YENEEA. Trimming stripped 1 base from V and 3 bases from J, with 9 bases between. CDR3 length: 14 amino acids. The CDR3 region has the DNA TGTGCCAGCAGCTTAGCTGGGGGCCACACTGAAGCTTTCTTT. Translating gives CASSLAGGHTEAFF.

V and J are TRBV18 and TRBJ1-5; tentatively, D is TRBD1 (5 bases). The CDR3 consists of 16 residues. Between the trimmed V and J ends, which lost 2 bases and 0 bases, there was a span of 11 bases. Germline V gene sequence: CDR1 KGHSH, CDR2 LQKENI. The CDR3 here is CASSPSGGISNQPQHF. In DNA form, the CDR3 reads TGTGCCAGCTCACCATCCGGGGGGATTAGCAATCAGCCCCAGCATTTT.

The chain uses TRBV29-1 and TRBJ2-1; 12 nucleotides agree with TRBD2. CDR1 and CDR2 from the germline V gene are SQVTM and ANQGSEA. The CDR3 totals 15 residues. After removal of 4 bases from V and 10 bases from J, the junction contained 11 bases not matched to a gene. DNA for the CDR3: TGCAGCGTTGGGCTAGCGGGAGGGCCGAGGTCGGAGCAGTTCTTC. This gives the protein CSVGLAGGPRSEQFF.

J is TRBJ1-1 and V is TRBV5-1; the match to TRBD1 covers 10 bases. The trim removed 4 bases at V and 1 base at J, leaving 4 bases unmatched. The germline CDR1 and CDR2 sequences are SGHRS and YFSETQ. This CDR3 spans 15 amino acids. The CDR3 DNA sequence: TGCGCCAGCAGCGAGGGACAGGGGAGGAACACTGAAGCTTTCTTT. Protein sequence: CASSEGQGRNTEAFF.

J is TRBJ2-7 and V is TRBV19; no reliable D call. CDR1 and CDR2 from the germline V gene are LNHDA and SQIVND (reference sequence). V lost 5 bases to trimming and J lost 0 bases, with 8 bases between them. This CDR3 comprises 13 residues. The CDR3 sequence: CASSGKRSYEQYF. DNA of the CDR3: TGTGCCAGTAGTGGCAAACGCTCCTACGAGCAGTACTTC.

This chain joins TRBV4-3 and TRBJ2-5; TRBD2 is a possible D gene (5 bases). Deletions cut 0 bases from V and 5 bases from J, with 13 bases between. The CDR3 runs 15 residues. Germline V gene lookup returns CDR1 LGHNA and CDR2 YSLEER. The CDR3 loop is CASSQDWARTETQYF. The CDR3 DNA reads as TGCGCCAGCAGCCAAGATTGGGCTAGGACTGAGACCCAGTACTTC.

The CDR3 nucleotides read TGTGCCAGCAGCTTGACTAGGGAAGAGACCCAGTACTTC. Translating gives CASSLTREETQYF. The V call is TRBV7-2, the J call TRBJ2-5; tentative D call: TRBD2 (6 bases). In germline, CDR1 is SGHTA, CDR2 FQGNSA. V was clipped by 3 bases and J by 3 bases, with 8 bases between them. The CDR3 is 13 residues long.

This chain joins TRBV19 and TRBJ2-7; 9 bases agree with TRBD1. This CDR3 is built from 14 residues. Germline V gene sequence: CDR1 LNHDA, CDR2 SQIVND (reference sequence). J gave up 7 bases and V 5 bases, and 9 bases lay outside the gene matches. The CDR3 is CASSPGQGLGEQYF. The CDR3 DNA follows: TGTGCCAGTAGTCCGGGACAGGGACTTGGGGAGCAGTACTTC.

The CDR3 DNA follows: TGCGCCAGCAGCCACGCCCTGGTGGCCCCGGGCACCGGGGAGCTGTTTTTT. This encodes CASSHALVAPGTGELFF. This sequence joins TRBV4-3 and TRBJ2-2; no firm D call. The CDR3 length is 17 residues. CDR1 is LGHNA, CDR2 YSLEER, per germline. Trimming took off 3 bases at V and 4 bases at J, with 18 bases between the two ends.

The chain carries TRBV5-6 and TRBJ2-5; TRBD1 aligns across 7 bases. CDR3 length equals 14 residues. Per the germline V gene, CDR1 is SGHDT and CDR2 is YYEEEE. Trimming removed 4 bases from V and 4 bases from J; junction bases left unmatched: 7. The CDR3 DNA reads TGTGCCAGCAGCACAACAGGGGTCGGAGAGACCCAGTACTTC. Its protein product is CASSTTGVGETQYF.

This chain joins TRBV29-1 and TRBJ2-5, with 10 bases identical to TRBD1. Looked up from germline, CDR1 is SQVTM and CDR2 is ANQGSEA. The CDR3 covers 13 residues. Germline trimming cut 7 bases from V and 5 bases from J; bases unmatched to any gene: 7. Here the CDR3 reads CSASVGQGETQYF. Written as DNA, the CDR3 is TGCAGCGCCTCGGTGGGACAGGGGGAGACCCAGTACTTC.

The CDR3 nucleotides are TGTGCCACCAGCAACCGGGCCCCCGGGACAGGGTCCTACGAGCAGTACTTC. Translated, it gives CATSNRAPGTGSYEQYF. V and J are TRBV15 and TRBJ2-7; 9 nucleotides match TRBD1. CDR3 length: 17 residues. Germline V gene data show CDR1 as LNHNV and CDR2 as YYDKDF (reference sequence). With V trimmed by 4 bases and J by 1 base, 11 bases remained unmatched.

The V call is TRBV6-5, the J call TRBJ1-6, with 8 bases fitting TRBD1. Per the germline V gene, CDR1 is MNHEY and CDR2 is SVGAGI. V lost 4 bases and J lost 10; bases outside the gene matches: 9. The CDR3 has 15 residues. CDR3 sequence: CASSWATGVGSPLHF. DNA for the CDR3: TGTGCCAGCAGTTGGGCGACAGGGGTTGGGTCACCCCTCCACTTT.

This clone appeared a single time. V usage is TRBV7-2 and J usage is TRBJ1-2, with 9 bases identical to TRBD1. This CDR3 region has 15 residues. J lost 6 bases, V lost 5 bases, and 10 bases had no gene match. The V gene's germline CDR1 is SGHTA and CDR2 FQGNSA. The DNA of the CDR3 is TGTGCCAGCAGCGCCCGGGACAGGGTGCCCAATGGCTACACCTTC. Translation gives CASSARDRVPNGYTF.

In its sample, this clone ranks as medium-sized. This chain uses TRBV7-9 with TRBJ1-5; 8 nucleotides agree with TRBD1. Germline lookup yields CDR1 SEHNR and CDR2 FQNEAQ (reference sequence). V lost 5 bases and J lost 6; bases outside the gene matches: 6. The CDR3 runs to 14 residues. This CDR3 is CASSTGGEFQPQHF. The DNA for the CDR3 is TGTGCCAGCAGCACAGGGGGAGAATTTCAGCCCCAGCATTTT.

The chain employs TRBV7-8 and TRBJ2-1; D may be TRBD1 (5 bases). The CDR3 contains 16 residues. The V gene lost 2 bases and the J gene lost 0 bases, with 11 bases spanning the gap. The germline V gene has CDR1 SGHVS and CDR2 FQNEAQ. CDR3 sequence reads: CASSLRDSNSYNEQFF. The CDR3 DNA reads TGTGCCAGCAGCTTACGTGACAGCAACTCCTACAATGAGCAGTTCTTC.

The J gene is TRBJ1-5, the V gene TRBV5-5, with 11 bases identical to TRBD1. Trimming cost V 4 bases and J 7 bases; bases outside gene matches: 7. This CDR3 has 15 amino acids. Germline CDR1 and CDR2: SGHKS and YYEKEE (reference sequence). CDR3 protein: CASSVGTGGGQPQHF. In DNA form, the CDR3 reads TGTGCCAGCAGCGTAGGGACAGGGGGGGGCCAGCCCCAGCATTTT.

A few counts support this clone. This chain uses TRBV9 with TRBJ1-2; no clear D. The germline V gene has CDR1 SGDLS and CDR2 YYNGEE. The V gene lost 2 bases and the J gene lost 1 base, with 12 bases spanning the gap. CDR3 length: 15 residues. CDR3: CASSVEAEGNYGYTF. The CDR3 DNA reads TGTGCCAGCAGCGTTGAGGCAGAAGGTAACTATGGCTACACCTTC.

This chain links TRBV4-3 with TRBJ1-3, with 8 bases lining up with TRBD1. CDR3 length: 15 amino acids. J gave up 2 bases and V 3 bases, and 3 bases lay outside the gene matches. Germline assignment: CDR1 LGHNA and CDR2 YSLEER. The CDR3 sequence: CASSHRQGPGNTIYF. CDR3 sequence (DNA): TGCGCCAGCAGCCACCGACAGGGGCCTGGAAACACCATATATTTT.

V and J are TRBV29-1 and TRBJ2-7; unclear D gene. The CDR3 loop spans 13 amino acids. With 1 base removed from V and 0 bases from J, the gap between germline ends came to 7 bases. CDR1 and CDR2 (germline): SQVTM, ANQGSEA. As DNA, the CDR3 is TGCAGCGTTGAAGTCCCTCTCTCCTACGAGCAGTACTTC. This sequence encodes CSVEVPLSYEQYF.

The V call is TRBV28, the J call TRBJ2-3, with D tentatively TRBD2 (5 bases). Germline V lookup: CDR1 MDHEN, CDR2 SYDVKM. This CDR3 has 15 residues. V was trimmed by 6 bases and J by 5 bases, leaving 18 bases between them. The CDR3 protein is CASSPGPVEGDTQYF. DNA for the CDR3: TGTGCCAGCAGCCCAGGACCGGTCGAGGGAGATACGCAGTATTTT.